This T cell receptor (beta chain) is drawn from a study of T cells expressing NK-cell markers. Study at large: Sorted CD3+CD56+NKG2C+, CD3+CD56+NKG2C- and CD3+CD56-NKG2C+ T cells supplied TCR beta repertoires.

TCRdb reworked the 5' RACE reads into one entry per CDR3 protein, no DNA. Across fewer than 550,000 distinct CDR3 sequences, the top ten clones capture roughly 1.4% of the sample. The CDR3 contains 12 residues. Looked up from germline, CDR1 is LNHNV and CDR2 is YYDKDF (reference sequence). The clonotype was recovered from a woman aged 45 to 65 in good health. The chain couples TRBV15 to TRBJ2-3; there is no DNA to check the TCRdb D call of TRBD1. The sequenced sample consisted of blood T cells: a sorted CD56 or NKG2C T cell subset, CD4+ or CD8+ T cells, or bulk PBMC T cells (not recorded which). CDR3: CATSREEGGQYF.